This T cell receptor (beta chain) appears in the sequencing data of a study of T cell responses to AZD1222 COVID-19 vaccine. The CDR3 length is 17 residues. CDR1 and CDR2 from the germline V gene are LNHDA and SQIVND (reference sequence). Unmatched junction bases numbered 11, after V lost 5 bases and J lost 5 bases. The study pooled second doses at about 4 or about 12 weeks. The method was immunoSEQ multiplex PCR; TCRdb's version includes in-frame clones alone and lacks a portion of them. The sample contains approximately 110,000 clones, roughly 89% of which appear only once. As concerns this clone: The antigen remains undetermined.

Study conclusions and caveats: Spike-specific TCR breadth rose after two AZD1222 doses, and depth rose as well. No day 14 peak samples; only post-peak repertoires were characterized.

J is TRBJ2-2 and V is TRBV19, with 10 bases that match TRBD1. The source of this sequence is an adult who received the AZD1222 COVID-19 vaccine. This specimen consisted of peripheral blood, obtained 28 days after the second AZD1222 dose. Written as DNA, the CDR3 is TGTGCCAGTAGTGCCCCGACAGGGGGCATAGGAACCGGGGAGCTGTTTTTT. Translated, it gives CASSAPTGGIGTGELFF.